Sequencing of this TCR beta chain was carried out in a study of blood T cells in healthy people across ages. In the case of this clonotype: Antigen: not known.

J gave up 11 bases and V 4 bases, and 15 bases lay outside the gene matches. The CDR3 totals 15 residues. CDR1 is SGHDN, CDR2 FVKESK, per germline. Overall study results and limits: There was no known CMV status for donors, so expanded clonotype changes were possibly confounded. Getting older went along with TCR beta diversity per million T cells dropping roughly linearly. Long-lived donors carried more naive CD4+ cells and greater diversity than aged donors.

The use of a sample-barcoded 5' primer and a J-beta primer mix characterized a second PCR of roughly 7 to 11 cycles. A single record per CDR3 protein comes from TCRdb applying MiXCR to the 5' RACE reads. The sample shows some 1.1 million distinct CDR3 sequences, roughly two fifths of them seen only once. The J gene is TRBJ2-5, the V gene TRBV14; 8 positions match TRBD2. The sample taken for sequencing was blood. The TCR comes from a man in his late teens or twenties in good health. CDR3 residues: CASSRRTSLTNEQYF. The CDR3 DNA reads as TGTGCCAGCAGCCGCCGGACTAGCCTGACCAATGAGCAGTACTTC.